This T cell receptor beta chain was sequenced during a study of Ad26.COV2.S vaccination and SARS-CoV-2 variants. Study-level points and caveats: After vaccination, reports described spike-specific CD8+ and CD4+ T cell responses as showing substantial breadth. Overall T cell responses may have been underestimated by the analyses of TCR breadth and depth. Similar non-spike TCR breadth was seen in vaccine and placebo recipients. People given the vaccine had a wider spike-specific TCR breadth than placebo recipients did.

On this clone itself: As yet, its antigen is unknown.

After removal of 5 bases from V and 10 bases from J, the junction contained 19 bases not matched to a gene. The CDR3 loop spans 19 amino acids. Germline V gene lookup returns CDR1 SGHTA and CDR2 FQGNSA. Assay: immunoSEQ multiplex PCR; the TCRdb copy retains only in-frame clones and omits some. The table records roughly 150,000 clones, 86% of them present only once. The sample consisted of peripheral blood, taken after recovery from COVID-19. This TCR was recovered from a human donor who had recovered from COVID-19. The chain links TRBV7-2 to TRBJ1-6; 11 bases fit TRBD1. CDR3 amino acids: CASSPLRGGQGEGYSPLHF. CDR3 coding DNA: TGTGCCAGCAGCCCTCTTAGGGGGGGACAGGGGGAAGGTTACTCACCCCTCCACTTT.